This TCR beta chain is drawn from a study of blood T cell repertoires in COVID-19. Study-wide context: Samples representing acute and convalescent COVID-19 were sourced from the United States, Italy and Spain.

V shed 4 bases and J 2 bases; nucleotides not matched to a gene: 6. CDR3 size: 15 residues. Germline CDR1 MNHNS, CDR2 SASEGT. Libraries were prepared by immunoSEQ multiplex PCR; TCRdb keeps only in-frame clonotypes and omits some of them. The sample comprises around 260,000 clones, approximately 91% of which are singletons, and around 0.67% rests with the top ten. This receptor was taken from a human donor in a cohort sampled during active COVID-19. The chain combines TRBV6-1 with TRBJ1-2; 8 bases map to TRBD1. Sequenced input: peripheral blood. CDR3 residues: CASSVATGANYGYTF. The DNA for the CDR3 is TGTGCCAGCAGTGTAGCGACAGGGGCGAACTATGGCTACACCTTC.